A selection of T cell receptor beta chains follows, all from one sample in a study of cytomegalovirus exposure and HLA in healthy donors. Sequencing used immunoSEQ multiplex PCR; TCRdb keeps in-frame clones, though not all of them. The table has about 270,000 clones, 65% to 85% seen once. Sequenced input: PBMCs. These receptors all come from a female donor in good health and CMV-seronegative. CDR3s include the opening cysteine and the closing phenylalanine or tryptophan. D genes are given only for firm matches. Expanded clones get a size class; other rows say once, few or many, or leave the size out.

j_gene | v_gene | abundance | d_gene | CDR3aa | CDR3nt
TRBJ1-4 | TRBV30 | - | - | CAWSRDRNEKLFF | TGTGCCTGGAGTCGAGACAGGAATGAAAAACTGTTTTTT
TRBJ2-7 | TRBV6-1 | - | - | CASSESQGQLYEQYF | TGTGCCAGCAGTGAATCGCAGGGTCAACTTTACGAGCAGTACTTC
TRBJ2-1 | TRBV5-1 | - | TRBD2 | CASSGLAGRNEQFF | TGCGCCAGCAGCGGACTAGCGGGGAGAAACGAGCAGTTCTTC
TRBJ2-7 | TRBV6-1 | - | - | CASSEDTGLRDEQYF | TGTGCCAGCAGTGAAGATACAGGCCTACGGGACGAGCAGTACTTC
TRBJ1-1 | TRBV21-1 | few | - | CASSKAREGNTEAFF | TGTGCCAGCAGCAAAGCGAGGGAGGGGAACACTGAAGCTTTCTTT
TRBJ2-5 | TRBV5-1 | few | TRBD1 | CASSLEGQGVSQETQYF | TGCGCCAGCAGCTTGGAGGGGCAGGGGGTATCCCAAGAGACCCAGTACTTC
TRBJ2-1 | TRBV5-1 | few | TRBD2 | CASSLLAGEFGSYNEQFF | TGCGCCAGCAGCTTGCTAGCGGGAGAATTTGGCTCCTACAATGAGCAGTTCTTC
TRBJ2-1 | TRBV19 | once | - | CASSIVASSNEQFF | TGTGCCAGTAGTATAGTAGCGTCGAGCAATGAGCAGTTCTTC
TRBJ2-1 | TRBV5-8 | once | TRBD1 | CASSLGDSYNEQFF | TGTGCCAGCAGCTTGGGGGACAGCTACAATGAGCAGTTCTTC
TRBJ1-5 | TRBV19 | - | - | CASSTQRDQPQHF | TGTGCCAGTAGCACCCAACGGGATCAGCCCCAGCATTTT
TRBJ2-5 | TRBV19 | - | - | CASSISKETQYF | TGTGCCAGTAGTATTTCCAAAGAGACCCAGTACTTC
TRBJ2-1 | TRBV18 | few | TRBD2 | CASSLRAGEDNEQFF | TGTGCCAGCTCACTAAGGGCGGGAGAAGATAATGAGCAGTTCTTC
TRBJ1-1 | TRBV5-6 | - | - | CASSLGLNTEAFF | TGTGCCAGCAGCTTGGGACTTAACACTGAAGCTTTCTTT
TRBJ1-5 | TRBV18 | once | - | CASSPHPDQPQHF | TGTGCCAGCTCACCGCACCCGGATCAGCCCCAGCATTTT
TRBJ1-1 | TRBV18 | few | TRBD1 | CASSPGTDTEAFF | TGTGCCAGCTCACCAGGGACAGACACTGAAGCTTTCTTT
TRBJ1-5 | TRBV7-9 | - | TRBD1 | CASSAGTGDQPQHF | TGTGCCAGCAGCGCCGGGACAGGGGATCAGCCCCAGCATTTT
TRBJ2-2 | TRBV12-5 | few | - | CASGLTTSLGTTGELFF | TGTGCTAGTGGTTTGACGACTAGTCTTGGTACCACCGGGGAGCTGTTTTTT
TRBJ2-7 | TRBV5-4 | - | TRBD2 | CASSGGGSGNYEQYF | TGTGCCAGCAGCGGGGGGGGGAGCGGGAACTACGAGCAGTACTTC
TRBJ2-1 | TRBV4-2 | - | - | CASSQDHVLPGGNNEQFF | TGTGCCAGCAGCCAAGATCACGTGCTACCTGGCGGGAACAATGAGCAGTTCTTC
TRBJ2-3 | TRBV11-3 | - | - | CASSFGEGAERRADTQYF | TGTGCCAGCAGCTTTGGCGAGGGCGCGGAACGGAGGGCAGATACGCAGTATTTT
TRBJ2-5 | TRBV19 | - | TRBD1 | CASRDRGQETQYF | TGTGCCAGTAGGGACAGGGGGCAAGAGACCCAGTACTTC
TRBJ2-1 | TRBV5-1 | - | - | CASSLTPGHHEQFF | TGCGCCAGCAGCTTGACCCCCGGACACCATGAGCAGTTCTTC
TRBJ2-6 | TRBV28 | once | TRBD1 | CASSNDRGGANVLTF | TGTGCCAGCAGCAACGACAGGGGTGGGGCCAACGTCCTGACTTTC
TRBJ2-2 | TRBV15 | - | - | CATSRARTGLNTGELFF | TGTGCCACCAGCAGAGCACGGACAGGACTAAACACCGGGGAGCTGTTTTTT
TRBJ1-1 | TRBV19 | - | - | CASSFAQLWVGGAEAFF | TGTGCCAGTAGTTTCGCCCAGCTTTGGGTCGGTGGAGCGGAAGCTTTCTTT
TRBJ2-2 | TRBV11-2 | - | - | CASSLSRNTGELFF | TGTGCCAGCAGCTTAAGTAGAAACACCGGGGAGCTGTTTTTT
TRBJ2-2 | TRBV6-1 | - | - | CASSEVGHGELFF | TGTGCCAGCAGTGAAGTTGGGCACGGGGAGCTGTTTTTT
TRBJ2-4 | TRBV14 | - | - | CASSQWQGKGPLVQYF | TGTGCCAGCAGCCAATGGCAGGGGAAAGGACCTCTTGTTCAGTACTTC
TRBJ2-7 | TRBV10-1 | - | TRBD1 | CASRAGTGDSYEQYF | TGCGCCAGCAGGGCCGGGACAGGGGATTCGTACGAGCAGTACTTC
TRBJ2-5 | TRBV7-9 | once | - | CASSLVVGQETQYF | TGTGCCAGCAGCTTAGTAGTCGGGCAAGAGACCCAGTACTTC
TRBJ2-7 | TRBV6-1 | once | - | CASSVGGYYEQYF | TGTGCCAGCAGTGTGGGGGGTTACTACGAGCAGTACTTC
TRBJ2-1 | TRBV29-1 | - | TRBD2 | CSVSGRNNEQFF | TGCAGCGTTAGCGGGAGGAACAATGAGCAGTTCTTC
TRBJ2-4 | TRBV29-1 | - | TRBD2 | CSVHSGRNKNIQYF | TGCAGCGTTCATAGCGGGAGGAACAAAAACATTCAGTACTTC
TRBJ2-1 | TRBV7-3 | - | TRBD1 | CASSGQVYNEQFF | TGTGCCAGCAGCGGACAGGTCTACAATGAGCAGTTCTTC
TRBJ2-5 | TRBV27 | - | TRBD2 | CASSLSAGAGETQYF | TGTGCCAGCAGTTTATCGGCGGGAGCGGGAGAGACCCAGTACTTC
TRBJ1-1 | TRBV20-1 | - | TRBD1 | CGTGDTEAFF | TGCGGTACAGGGGACACTGAAGCTTTCTTT
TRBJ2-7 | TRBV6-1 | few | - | CASSEANPGEEYF | TGTGCCAGCAGTGAAGCGAATCCGGGAGAAGAGTACTTC
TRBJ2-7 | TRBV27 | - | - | CASSLQGMGEQYF | TGTGCCAGCAGTTTACAGGGAATGGGGGAGCAGTACTTC
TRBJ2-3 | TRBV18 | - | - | CASSRTTGISSTDTQYF | TGTGCCAGCTCACGGACAACAGGAATCTCTAGCACAGATACGCAGTATTTT
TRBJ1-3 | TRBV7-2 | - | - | CASGGFKTGNTIYF | TGTGCCAGCGGGGGGTTTAAAACCGGAAACACCATATATTTT
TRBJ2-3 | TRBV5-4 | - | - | CATQPGRERADTQYF | TGTGCCACCCAACCCGGGCGGGAACGAGCAGATACGCAGTATTTT
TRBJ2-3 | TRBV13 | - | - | CASSSRLMAAVDTQYF | TGTGCCAGCAGTTCCCGTCTCATGGCGGCTGTAGATACGCAGTATTTT
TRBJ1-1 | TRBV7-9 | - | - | CASSSTEAFF | TGTGCCAGCAGCTCTACGGAAGCTTTCTTT
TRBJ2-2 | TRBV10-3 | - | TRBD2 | CAAGGNTGELFF | TGTGCGGCGGGAGGGAACACCGGGGAGCTGTTTTTT
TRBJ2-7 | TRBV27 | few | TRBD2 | CASSYEGLAGSYEQYF | TGTGCCAGCAGTTACGAGGGACTAGCGGGCTCCTACGAGCAGTACTTC
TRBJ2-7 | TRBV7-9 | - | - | CASSPDRGAYEQYF | TGTGCCAGCAGTCCCGACCGGGGGGCTTACGAGCAGTACTTC
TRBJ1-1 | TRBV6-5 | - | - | CASTEQGESTEAFF | TGTGCCAGCACTGAACAGGGAGAGAGCACTGAAGCTTTCTTT
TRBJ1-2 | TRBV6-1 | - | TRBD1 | CASSAGQGNYGYTF | TGTGCCAGCAGCGCGGGACAGGGCAACTATGGCTACACCTTC